This T cell receptor beta chain emerged from a study of Ad26.COV2.S vaccination and SARS-CoV-2 variants. In germline, CDR1 is SGHNT, CDR2 YYREEE (reference sequence). The CDR3 is 11 residues long. Trimming cost V 4 bases and J 9 bases; bases outside gene matches: 1. This sample's treatment: approximately 18 received Ad26.COV2.S at low or high dose, single or two shots; 5 received placebo; per-sample allocation not given. Day 63 after the first injection of vaccine or placebo was the sampling time. TCRdb's table, derived via immunoSEQ multiplex PCR, lists solely in-frame clones and lacks some. The table includes roughly 700,000 clones, around 90% detected once. This clone has just a few counts.

The origin of this receptor is a person aged 18 to 65 who received the Ad26.COV2.S COVID-19 vaccine or a placebo. The source was peripheral blood, collected in a trial of Ad26.COV2.S vaccine versus placebo. The chain recombines TRBV5-4 with TRBJ2-1, with TRBD2 identical over 7 bases. The CDR3 DNA follows: TGTGCCAGCAGCCCGGGGGGTGAGCAGTTCTTC. Translated, it gives CASSPGGEQFF.